Sequencing of this TCR beta chain was carried out in a study of glioma-infiltrating T cells after dendritic cell vaccination. The wider study: Dendritic cell vaccine was injected intradermally three times, biweekly.

Time point in this sample: after dendritic cell vaccination, including at tumor progression/relapse. Profiled with immunoSEQ multiplex PCR; TCRdb holds only in-frame clones, not every one. In the table there are fewer than 65,000 clones, 70% to 90% of which are singletons. Germline CDR1 reads SGHDT; CDR2 reads YYEEEE. This CDR3 region has 15 residues. The ends were cut back, 0 bases at V and 0 bases at J, with 7 bases in the middle. The sequence came from a human donor with glioblastoma. Sequences were derived from blood, sampled after dendritic cell vaccination. V is TRBV5-6 and J is TRBJ1-5; maybe TRBD1 (5 bases). The CDR3 here is CASSLGDYSNQPQHF. The CDR3 DNA follows: TGTGCCAGCAGCTTGGGGGACTATAGCAATCAGCCCCAGCATTTT.